The clone carrying this TCR beta chain has a handful of counts. The data derive from a study of OX40 agonist ivuxolimab in advanced cancers. On the study more broadly: Every 2 weeks, ivuxolimab was infused into the patients intravenously at between 0.01 and 10 mg/kg. A mean age of around 66 years, range roughly 23 to 85, was recorded, and 70% to 85% were male. Anti-PD-1, anti-PD-L1 or anti-CTLA-4 therapy given earlier was allowed, and around 40% had some.

If patients had autoimmune disease history or systemic immunosuppression, they were excluded. Clones were read by immunoSEQ multiplex PCR, and TCRdb kept only the in-frame ones, dropping some. The data hold 70,000 to 95,000 clones, with around 84% observed a single time. This clonotype originated in an adult with an advanced solid tumor such as melanoma, head and neck, liver or kidney cancer. Here the sequenced sample was CD4+ or CD8+ T cells sorted from blood, taken in a trial of the OX40 agonist ivuxolimab.

CDR3 bases: TGTGCCAGCAGTGCGTCGGACCGCCGACAGGCTGAAGCTTTCTTT. It translates to CASSASDRRQAEAFF. The genes are TRBV25-1 and TRBJ1-1; a possible D gene is TRBD1 (6 bases). This CDR3 comprises 15 residues. Germline CDR1 reads MGHDK; CDR2 reads SYGVNS. The V end lost 4 bases, the J end lost 6 bases, and 18 bases lay between the germline ends. The full variable domain, in which reference TRBV25-1 and TRBJ1-1 provide the parts outside the CDR3, is EADIYQTPRYLVIGTGKKITLECSQTMGHDKMYWYQQDPGMELHLIHYSYGVNSTEKGDLSSESTVSRIRTEHFPLTLESARPSHTSQYLCASSASDRRQAEAFFGQGTRLTVV.